The 25 T cell receptor beta chains in this list originate from one sample, sequenced in a study of blood T cell repertoires in COVID-19. Data came from immunoSEQ multiplex PCR; TCRdb stores just in-frame clones and leaves some out. The table lists 100,000 or so clones, about 80% of them singletons. The sequencing input was peripheral blood. Every receptor here comes from a human donor in a cohort sampled during active COVID-19.

The CDR3 sequence is CASKDSESQYNEQFF. The CDR3, as DNA: TGTGCCAGCAAGGACAGCGAAAGCCAATACAATGAGCAGTTCTTC. The chain is built from TRBV4-2 and TRBJ2-1, with D possibly TRBD1 on 6 matching bases. V was shortened by 7 bases and J by 4 bases, with 17 bases between the two germline ends. Germline-derived CDR1 and CDR2 are LGHNA and YNFKEQ. CDR3 length: 15 amino acids.

This clone was detected only once. The chain joins TRBV5-1 to TRBJ2-7; the match to TRBD2 covers 12 bases. CDR1 SGHRS and CDR2 YFSETQ come from the germline V gene. J gave up 7 bases and V 0 bases, and 8 bases lay outside the gene matches. The CDR3 is made up of 16 amino acids. The CDR3 nucleotides are TGCGCCAGCAGCTTGGGGTCTAGCGGGGGGGTAGTGGAGCAGTACTTC. Residues: CASSLGSSGGVVEQYF.

CDR3 nucleotide sequence: TGCAGCGTTCTACAGGGAGACACCGGGGAGCTGTTTTTT. Amino acids: CSVLQGDTGELFF. The rearrangement uses TRBV29-1 and TRBJ2-2; D might be TRBD1 (6 bases). The CDR3 is 13 amino acids. In germline, CDR1 is SQVTM, CDR2 ANQGSEA. V dropped 5 bases and J dropped 3 bases, with 10 bases sitting between them.

J is TRBJ2-2 and V is TRBV4-3; 8 nucleotides line up with TRBD2. The trim removed 0 bases at V and 1 base at J, leaving 1 base unmatched. The CDR3 has 16 residues. The germline gives CDR1 LGHNA, CDR2 YSLEER. The CDR3 loop reads CASSQETSVNTGELFF. The DNA for the CDR3 is TGCGCCAGCAGCCAAGAGACTAGCGTGAACACCGGGGAGCTGTTTTTT.

The rearrangement uses TRBV2 and TRBJ2-7, with 12 bases identical to TRBD2. The CDR3 sequence is 17 residues long. V trimming: 2 bases; J trimming: 0 bases; junction bases outside the gene matches: 5. Germline CDR1 and CDR2: SNHLY and FYNNEI. The CDR3 DNA follows: TGTGCCAGCAGTGAAAGACTAGCGGGGGACTTCTCCTACGAGCAGTACTTC. It is translated as CASSERLAGDFSYEQYF.

The rearrangement links TRBV6-5 to TRBJ2-7; D may be TRBD2 (5 bases). This CDR3 region has 16 residues. From germline, CDR1 is MNHEY and CDR2 SVGAGI. Trimming shortened V by 4 bases and J by 4 bases, and 20 bases separated the two germline ends. DNA of the CDR3: TGTGCCAGCAGTTCCCGCGGGCCCGGCACGACTTACGAGCAGTACTTC. It codes for CASSSRGPGTTYEQYF.

V is TRBV27 and J is TRBJ1-2, with D unresolved. Trimming took off 5 bases at V and 5 bases at J, with 18 bases between the two ends. The CDR3 totals 15 residues. CDR1 and CDR2 (germline): MNHEY, SMNVEV (reference sequence). The CDR3 DNA reads as TGTGCCAGCAGTCCGACAACCGGGAGAACGTATGGCTACACCTTC. Translating it yields CASSPTTGRTYGYTF.

The rearrangement joins TRBV3-1 (or the pseudogene TRBV3-2) to TRBJ2-1, with 11 bases lining up with TRBD2. Germline trimming cut 4 bases from V and 8 bases from J; bases unmatched to any gene: 13. The CDR3 contains 17 residues. Germline assignment: CDR1 LGHDT and CDR2 YNNKEL (reference sequence). For the CDR3, the DNA is TGTGCCAGCAGCCCGATAGCGGGGGGGCCAGATGACGATGAGCAGTTCTTC. This sequence encodes CASSPIAGGPDDDEQFF.

To note about this clone: Other DNA sequences in the sample encode the same CDR3. The chain recombines TRBV7-2 with TRBJ2-5, with TRBD2 matching 14 bases. CDR1 and CDR2 from the germline V gene are SGHTA and FQGNSA. The J segment lost 2 bases and the V segment lost 1 base, leaving 0 bases of the junction unmatched. The CDR3 covers 16 residues. Here the CDR3 reads CASSLGLAGGQETQYF. DNA of the CDR3: TGTGCCAGCAGCTTAGGACTAGCGGGGGGGCAAGAGACCCAGTACTTC.

This chain connects TRBV5-4 to TRBJ1-3; the D gene is possibly TRBD1 (5 bases). The CDR3 extends over 16 amino acids. V was clipped by 0 bases and J by 4 bases, with 14 bases between them. Germline V gene data show CDR1 as SGHNT and CDR2 as YYREEE (reference sequence). The CDR3, as DNA: TGTGCCAGCAGCTTGGGGGTCGGGGCGGGAGGAAACACCATATATTTT. Protein: CASSLGVGAGGNTIYF.

This clone appeared once. The gene calls are TRBV28 and TRBJ2-7; D call uncertain. From germline, CDR1 is MDHEN and CDR2 SYDVKM. This CDR3 has 12 residues. The V gene lost 5 bases and the J gene lost 3 bases, with 8 bases spanning the gap. The CDR3 DNA sequence: TGTGCCAGCAGTGCCAACAGCTACGAGCAGTACTTC. Amino acids: CASSANSYEQYF.

The CDR3 region has the DNA TGTGCCAGCAGTTACGAACAGAACACTGAAGCTTTCTTT. It specifies CASSYEQNTEAFF. This chain joins TRBV6-5 and TRBJ1-1; D gene unclear. The germline V and J ends were trimmed by 2 bases and 1 base, with 5 bases remaining between them. This CDR3 region has 13 residues. The V gene's germline CDR1 is MNHEY and CDR2 SVGAGI.

About this clone itself: Other nucleotide sequences from this sample produce the same CDR3. The chain recombines TRBV5-1 with TRBJ2-3, with D perhaps matching TRBD2 (6 bases). The CDR3 length is 14 residues. Germline V gene lookup returns CDR1 SGHRS and CDR2 YFSETQ. The V end was cut by 0 bases, the J end by 6 bases, with 11 bases between. The chain's CDR3 is CASSLVGGGDTQYF. The CDR3 DNA is TGCGCCAGCAGCTTGGTGGGGGGAGGCGATACGCAGTATTTT. The entire variable domain, with the rest obtained from reference TRBV5-1 and TRBJ2-3, is as follows: KAGVTQTPRYLIKTRGQQVTLSCSPISGHRSVSWYQQTPGQGLQFLFEYFSETQRNKGNFPGRFSGRQFSNSRSEMNVSTLELGDSALYLCASSLVGGGDTQYFGPGTRLTVL.

This chain uses TRBV9 with TRBJ2-2; D is possibly TRBD1 (6 bases). The V and J ends lost 2 bases and 7 bases respectively, with 12 bases between them. Germline loops: CDR1 SGDLS, CDR2 YYNGEE. This CDR3 is 14 amino acids long. The CDR3, as DNA: TGTGCCAGCAGCGTGGGACATCTTTACGGGGAGCTGTTTTTT. This encodes CASSVGHLYGELFF.

The genes are TRBV11-3 and TRBJ2-2; TRBD2 is a possible D gene (6 bases). Deletions cut 5 bases from V and 4 bases from J, with 14 bases between. There are 15 residues in the CDR3. The germline gives CDR1 SGHNT, CDR2 YENEEA. The CDR3 coding sequence is TGTGCCAGCAGCCTCGGGGGTAGCCGCACCGGGGAGCTGTTTTTT. Its protein product is CASSLGGSRTGELFF.

This chain connects TRBV15 to TRBJ2-3; 10 bases are shared with TRBD2. The V and J ends lost 4 bases and 6 bases, in that order; junction bases with no gene match: 10. Germline lookup yields CDR1 LNHNV and CDR2 YYDKDF (reference sequence). The CDR3 length is 16 residues. CDR3 DNA sequence: TGTGCCACCAGCAAAAAAAGCGGGGGGGCCGGGGATACGCAGTATTTT. As protein: CATSKKSGGAGDTQYF.

The V and J genes are TRBV5-5 and TRBJ1-1; TRBD1 agrees at 8 bases. CDR3 length: 15 residues. The germline CDR1 and CDR2 sequences are SGHKS and YYEKEE (reference sequence). J gave up 0 bases and V 4 bases, and 5 bases lay outside the gene matches. Here the CDR3 reads CASSATDRVNTEAFF. The CDR3 DNA reads TGTGCCAGCAGCGCGACGGACAGGGTGAACACTGAAGCTTTCTTT.

The chain is built from TRBV2 and TRBJ2-1; D remains ambiguous. The CDR3 spans 14 residues. V was shortened by 5 bases and J by 6 bases, with 14 bases between the two germline ends. Per the germline V gene, CDR1 is SNHLY and CDR2 is FYNNEI. CDR3 sequence: CASSTDMAGNEQFF. The CDR3, as DNA: TGTGCCAGCAGTACAGACATGGCAGGCAATGAGCAGTTCTTC.

V usage is TRBV5-1 and J usage is TRBJ1-1; TRBD1 agrees at 10 bases. V gave up 4 bases and J gave up 6 bases; unmatched junction bases: 3. There are 13 residues in the CDR3. Germline assignment: CDR1 SGHRS and CDR2 YFSETQ. The CDR3 spells CASSSGQGAEAFF. CDR3 nucleotides: TGCGCCAGCAGCAGTGGACAGGGGGCTGAAGCTTTCTTT. The full variable domain, its missing parts supplied by reference TRBV5-1 and TRBJ1-1, is KAGVTQTPRYLIKTRGQQVTLSCSPISGHRSVSWYQQTPGQGLQFLFEYFSETQRNKGNFPGRFSGRQFSNSRSEMNVSTLELGDSALYLCASSSGQGAEAFFGQGTRLTVV.

This rearrangement joins TRBV7-6 to TRBJ1-4, with D tentatively TRBD1 (6 bases). Germline CDR1 SGHVS, CDR2 FNYEAQ. With 5 bases removed from V and 8 bases from J, the gap between germline ends came to 18 bases. CDR3 length: 15 amino acids. The CDR3: CASSQRTGLDEKLFF. CDR3 DNA sequence: TGTGCCAGCAGCCAACGCACAGGGTTAGACGAAAAACTGTTTTTT.

The chain recombines TRBV12-3 or TRBV12-4 with TRBJ1-2, with TRBD1 identical over 8 bases. After removal of 6 bases from V and 3 bases from J, the junction contained 3 bases not matched to a gene. CDR3 size: 13 residues. The CDR3 loop is CASSQTGDYGYTF. The CDR3 coding sequence is TGTGCCAGCAGCCAGACAGGGGACTATGGCTACACCTTC.

The chain is built from TRBV4-3 and TRBJ1-6; D gene unclear. The ends were cut back, 4 bases at V and 9 bases at J, with 10 bases in the middle. Germline CDR1 reads LGHNA; CDR2 reads YSLEER. The CDR3 covers 13 residues. The DNA of the CDR3 is TGCGCCAGCAGCCCCCTATTAAGTTCACCCCTCCACTTT. This encodes CASSPLLSSPLHF.

The CDR3, as DNA: TGTGCCAGCAGTTCCGTCTATGGCTACACCTTC. As protein: CASSSVYGYTF. V usage is TRBV28 and J usage is TRBJ1-2; D remains unclear. The V gene's germline CDR1 is MDHEN and CDR2 SYDVKM. Trimming removed 4 bases at V and 4 bases at J, with 4 bases between. The CDR3 loop spans 11 amino acids.

This chain connects TRBV15 to TRBJ2-7, with TRBD1 matching over 10 bases. CDR3 length: 14 amino acids. V dropped 4 bases and J dropped 8; count of bases not matched to a gene: 8. The germline V gene encodes CDR1 LNHNV and CDR2 YYDKDF (reference sequence). The CDR3, as DNA: TGTGCCACCAGCAACCGGGACAGGGGCGGAAAGCAGTACTTC. This translates into CATSNRDRGGKQYF. Together with reference TRBV15 and TRBJ2-7, the CDR3 gives the full variable domain: DAMVIQNPRYQVTQFGKPVTLSCSQTLNHNVMYWYQQKSSQAPKLLFHYYDKDFNNEADTPDNFQSRRPNTSFCFLDIRSPGLGDTAMYLCATSNRDRGGKQYFGPGTRLTVT.

The V gene is TRBV25-1, the J gene TRBJ1-2; 7 bases map to TRBD1. This CDR3 is built from 13 residues. Germline V gives CDR1 MGHDK, CDR2 SYGVNS. V lost 5 bases to trimming and J lost 5 bases; unmatched junction nucleotides: 5. CDR3 coding DNA: TGTGCCAGCAGTCGCCAGGGGGTATATGGCTACACCTTC. Its protein is CASSRQGVYGYTF.